These T cell receptor beta chains were read from a single sample in a study of T-cell memory formation after mild COVID-19. Via MiXCR, TCRdb re-called the 5' RACE reads, giving one row per CDR3 protein. Here the sample spans approximately 240,000 distinct CDR3 sequences, over 15% being singletons. The source material was PBMCs or a T cell subset sorted from them (not recorded which). The receptors were sampled from a man aged 18-30 years who had mild COVID-19 (a few samples of this study predate the infection). Cell type and time point are not known. The CDR3 runs from the conserved cysteine through the conserved F or W. D genes are given only for firm matches. Rows give clone size only sometimes, using once, few, many, or a class for an expanded clone.

clone size	D gene	J gene	V gene	CDR3 DNA	CDR3 protein
few	-	TRBJ1-6	TRBV5-5	TGTGCCAGCAGGCAGACCGGATCACCCCTCCACTTT	CASRQTGSPLHF
-	-	TRBJ2-3	TRBV28	TGTGCCAGCAGCCCGGGTGGGGAGGCGACAGATACGCAGTATTTT	CASSPGGEATDTQYF
few	TRBD1	TRBJ2-7	TRBV7-8	TGTGCCAGCAGCTTCCCCGGGACAGGGAGAAACGAGCAGTACTTC	CASSFPGTGRNEQYF
-	TRBD1	TRBJ2-5	TRBV15	TGTGCCACCAGCAGTACAGGGGGCTGGGAGACCCAGTACTTC	CATSSTGGWETQYF
few	TRBD1	TRBJ2-5	TRBV10-3	TGTGCCATCAGCCGGGACAGGGGCGAAGAAGAGACCCAGTACTTC	CAISRDRGEEETQYF
-	TRBD2	TRBJ2-3	TRBV5-6	TGTGCCAGCAGCAGGAACGGGGGGACCTTCACAGATACGCAGTATTTT	CASSRNGGTFTDTQYF
-	TRBD1	TRBJ2-1	TRBV28	TGTGCCAGCAGGACCGCAGGGGGCGGTTCCAATGAGCAGTTCTTC	CASRTAGGGSNEQFF
few	-	TRBJ2-1	TRBV5-1	TGCGCCAGCAGCGAGGGAACCCACTCCTACAATGAGCAGTTCTTC	CASSEGTHSYNEQFF
-	-	TRBJ2-7	TRBV7-3	TGTGCCAGCAGCTTAATCCCTGCCTACGAGCAGTACTTC	CASSLIPAYEQYF
few	-	TRBJ1-1	TRBV9	TGTGCCAGCAGCGAGGACAGTGGGGAGGACACTGAAGCTTTCTTT	CASSEDSGEDTEAFF
few	-	TRBJ2-3	TRBV12-5	TGTGCTAGTGGCCTAGGAGATACGCAGTATTTT	CASGLGDTQYF
-	TRBD1	TRBJ2-7	TRBV20-1	TGCAGTGCTTCCGGACAGGGGGTTGGCTACGAGCAGTACTTC	CSASGQGVGYEQYF
-	-	TRBJ2-1	TRBV20-1	TGCAGTGCTAGGTGGGCCCGACACTCCTACAATGAGCAGTTCTTC	CSARWARHSYNEQFF
few	TRBD2	TRBJ2-3	TRBV11-3	TGTGCCAGCGCCGCGGGCGGGGGACGGGATACGCAGTATTTT	CASAAGGGRDTQYF
-	-	TRBJ2-2	TRBV9	TGTGCCAGCAGCATCAGGGGCACCGGGGAGCTGTTTTTT	CASSIRGTGELFF
-	TRBD1	TRBJ1-1	TRBV6-2/TRBV6-3	TGTGCCAGCAGTTACGAGTCAGGGGGCACTGAAGCTTTCTTT	CASSYESGGTEAFF
few	-	TRBJ2-7	TRBV4-1	TGCGCCAGCAGCCTTCCAGGGGACGTCACCCACGAGCAGTACTTC	CASSLPGDVTHEQYF
few	-	TRBJ1-1	TRBV2	TGTGCCAGCCTTTTGGGCCGCCAAGGTACTGAAGCTTTCTTT	CASLLGRQGTEAFF
many	TRBD2	TRBJ2-3	TRBV20-1	TGCAGTGCTACCCCCCGGGGTAGCGGGGAACCAGATACGCAGTATTTT	CSATPRGSGEPDTQYF
-	-	TRBJ1-5	TRBV6-2/TRBV6-3	TGTGCCAGCAGTTACGGGTGGAGCAGCAATCAGCCCCAGCATTTT	CASSYGWSSNQPQHF
-	-	TRBJ2-3	TRBV6-2/TRBV6-3	TGTGCCAGCAGCCGAAACTACGCGGGGCCCCGGGATACGCAGTATTTT	CASSRNYAGPRDTQYF
many	TRBD2	TRBJ2-1	TRBV5-6	TGTGCCAGCAGCTTGTCCCCGGGGGGGCATAATGAGCAGTTCTTC	CASSLSPGGHNEQFF
-	TRBD2	TRBJ2-6	TRBV12-3/TRBV12-4	TGTGCCAGCAGCTCCGGACTAGTCTCATCTGGGGCCAACGTCCTGACTTTC	CASSSGLVSSGANVLTF
many	-	TRBJ1-5	TRBV7-8	TGTGCCAGCAGCTTAAGGAGGGTGGATCAGCCCCAGCATTTT	CASSLRRVDQPQHF
-	TRBD1	TRBJ1-1	TRBV7-9	TGTGCCAGCAGACGAGGACAGGGCGGGGACACTGAAGCTTTCTTT	CASRRGQGGDTEAFF
-	-	TRBJ1-2	TRBV28	TGTGCCAGCACTGCAGGGGTCTCGAACTATGGCTACACCTTC	CASTAGVSNYGYTF
-	-	TRBJ2-3	TRBV5-1	TGCGCCAGCAGGAACGCGGTTTCTGAGACAGATACGCAGTATTTT	CASRNAVSETDTQYF
-	-	TRBJ1-5	TRBV29-1	TGCAGCGTTGTTATAGTGAGGGGCCAGCCCCAGCATTTT	CSVVIVRGQPQHF
-	TRBD1	TRBJ2-5	TRBV20-1	TGCAGTGCTCACTTACAGGGGCAAGAGACCCAGTACTTC	CSAHLQGQETQYF
few	-	TRBJ2-3	TRBV5-5	TGTGCCAGCAGCTTCCAAGGGGCAGATACGCAGTATTTT	CASSFQGADTQYF
few	-	TRBJ1-2	TRBV20-1	TGCAGTGCTATAGTGGGGGTAGGCGGCTACACCTTC	CSAIVGVGGYTF
-	-	TRBJ2-7	TRBV7-2	TGTGCCAGCAGCATCGATTCAAGCTCCTACGAGCAGTACTTC	CASSIDSSSYEQYF
-	TRBD2	TRBJ2-5	TRBV6-2/TRBV6-3	TGTGCCAGCAGGAGATCCGGGACTAGCGGGCAAGAGACCCAGTACTTC	CASRRSGTSGQETQYF
-	TRBD1	TRBJ1-1	TRBV2	TGTGCCAGCAATGTCCAGGGGGCGTACACTGAAGCTTTCTTT	CASNVQGAYTEAFF
-	-	TRBJ2-5	TRBV4-3	TGCGCCAGCAGCCAAATGTCCGGGGCTGGAGAGACCCAGTACTTC	CASSQMSGAGETQYF
few	-	TRBJ1-1	TRBV10-3	TGTGCCATCAGCACAACAGGGAACACTGAAGCTTTCTTT	CAISTTGNTEAFF
-	-	TRBJ1-1	TRBV7-3	TGTGCCAGCAGAGACAGGACGAACACTGAAGCTTTCTTT	CASRDRTNTEAFF
few	TRBD1	TRBJ2-1	TRBV6-7	TGTGCCAAGATTGACAGGGGAAGGGAAAATGAGCAGTTCTTC	CAKIDRGRENEQFF
few	-	TRBJ1-1	TRBV10-3	TGTGCCATCAGTGACAGGGGCACTGAAGCTTTCTTT	CAISDRGTEAFF
-	-	TRBJ2-2	TRBV11-1	TGTGCCAGCAGCCCCCCGTCGGGCTCGGACACCGGGGAGCTGTTTTTT	CASSPPSGSDTGELFF
-	TRBD2	TRBJ2-3	TRBV7-3	TGTGCCAGCAGTCACGGGACTAGCGGCACAGATACGCAGTATTTT	CASSHGTSGTDTQYF
-	TRBD2	TRBJ2-3	TRBV3-1	TGTGCCAGCAGCCAGCGGGAGGGCTTAGATACGCAGTATTTT	CASSQREGLDTQYF
many	-	TRBJ2-7	TRBV12-3/TRBV12-4	TGTGCCAGCAGTCTGACGGGATACGAGCAGTACTTC	CASSLTGYEQYF
-	-	TRBJ2-7	TRBV5-1	TGCGCCAGCAGCTTGGCCCCCCTCAATTACGAGCAGTACTTC	CASSLAPLNYEQYF
-	-	TRBJ2-7	TRBV4-1	TGCGCCAGCAGCCAAGGACACGCGAGCTCCTACGAGCAGTACTTC	CASSQGHASSYEQYF
few	TRBD2	TRBJ2-2	TRBV5-1	TGCGCCAGCAGCCCGGCCCCTACTAGCGCCACCGGGGAGCTGTTTTTT	CASSPAPTSATGELFF
-	TRBD2	TRBJ2-5	TRBV5-1	TGCGCCAGCAGCCTCCTACTAGCGGGGGAGGGGACCCAGTACTTC	CASSLLLAGEGTQYF
-	-	TRBJ1-4	TRBV18	TGTGCCAGCTCAGAAGGGTATGAAAAACTGTTTTTT	CASSEGYEKLFF
-	-	TRBJ2-7	TRBV6-6	TGTGCCACCAGGGGGGGTCTCTACGAGCAGTACTTC	CATRGGLYEQYF
once	-	TRBJ1-2	TRBV5-6	TGTGCCAGCAGCTCTGCCGACAGTACCTATGGCTACACCTTC	CASSSADSTYGYTF
-	-	TRBJ2-1	TRBV12-3/TRBV12-4	TGTGCCAGCAGTTTTGTCAGGGGTAATGAGCAGTTCTTC	CASSFVRGNEQFF
-	TRBD1	TRBJ1-1	TRBV10-3	TGTGCCATCAGTGATCCCGGGACAGGGCAAGGCTTCTTT	CAISDPGTGQGFF
few	TRBD1	TRBJ1-2	TRBV20-1	TGCAGCTCCCCCAAGGGGGCCTATGGCTACACCTTC	CSSPKGAYGYTF
-	-	TRBJ2-6	TRBV5-1	TGCGCCAGCAGCCCCGACAGCAACTCTGGGGCCAACGTCCTGACTTTC	CASSPDSNSGANVLTF
many	-	TRBJ2-5	TRBV20-1	TGCAGTGCCTTTATCCGGGGAGGAGAGACCCAGTACTTC	CSAFIRGGETQYF
-	-	TRBJ2-3	TRBV5-1	TGCGCCAGCAGCTTCTGGTCGGCGGGTAGCACAGATACGCAGTATTTT	CASSFWSAGSTDTQYF
many	TRBD2	TRBJ2-7	TRBV29-1	TGCAGCGTTGTCAGACCTAGCGGAGGCGAGCAGTACTTC	CSVVRPSGGEQYF
few	-	TRBJ2-5	TRBV7-2	TGTGCCAGCAGCTCCGGACAGCTCCCGGAGACCCAGTACTTC	CASSSGQLPETQYF
-	TRBD1	TRBJ2-3	TRBV7-9	TGTGCCAGCAGCTACGAGGGGGCTTCGGATACGCAGTATTTT	CASSYEGASDTQYF
few	-	TRBJ1-1	TRBV18	TGTGCCAGCTCACCCCCCCCTCAAGGTAACACTGAAGCTTTCTTT	CASSPPPQGNTEAFF